This T cell receptor (beta chain) was profiled in a study of cytomegalovirus exposure and HLA in healthy donors. Only in-frame clones appear in the TCRdb table, and some are missing; sequencing was by immunoSEQ multiplex PCR. The sample lists 130,000 to 150,000 clones, 70% to 90% occurring once. J gave up 9 bases and V 5 bases, and 9 bases lay outside the gene matches. This CDR3 is 13 amino acids long. CDR1 KGHSH and CDR2 LQKENI come from the germline V gene. The specimen sequenced was PBMCs. The sequence was obtained from a woman under 40 in good health and CMV-seronegative. J is TRBJ1-2 and V is TRBV18; 7 bases are shared with TRBD1. The CDR3 DNA is TGTGCCAGCTCAACCGACAGGGAGAGTAGCTACACCTTC. Residues: CASSTDRESSYTF.